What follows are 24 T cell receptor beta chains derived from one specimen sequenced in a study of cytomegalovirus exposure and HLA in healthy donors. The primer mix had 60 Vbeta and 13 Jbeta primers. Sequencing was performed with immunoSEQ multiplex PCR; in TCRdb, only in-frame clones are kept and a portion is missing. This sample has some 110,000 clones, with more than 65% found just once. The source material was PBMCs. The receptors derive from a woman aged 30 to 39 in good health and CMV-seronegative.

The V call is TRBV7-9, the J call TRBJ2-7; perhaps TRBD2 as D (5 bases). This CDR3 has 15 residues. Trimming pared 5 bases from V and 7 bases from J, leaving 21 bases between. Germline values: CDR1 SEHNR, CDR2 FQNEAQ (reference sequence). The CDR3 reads CASSARPRSSGEQYF. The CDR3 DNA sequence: TGTGCCAGCAGCGCGCGACCCCGATCGTCGGGAGAGCAGTACTTC.

CDR3 nucleotide sequence: TGTGCCAGCTCACCATCCCAGGGCCTGGTCTACGAGCAGTACTTC. Protein sequence: CASSPSQGLVYEQYF. The gene calls are TRBV18 and TRBJ2-7, with D maybe TRBD1 (5 bases). The CDR3 extends over 15 amino acids. Germline values: CDR1 KGHSH, CDR2 LQKENI. V gave up 2 bases and J gave up 3 bases, with 14 bases separating them.

The CDR3 spells CAWSQSSGNTIYF. The CDR3 DNA reads as TGTGCCTGGAGCCAGTCCTCTGGAAACACCATATATTTT. V is TRBV30 and J is TRBJ1-3; D ambiguous. The CDR3 runs to 13 residues. Per germline, CDR1 GTSNPN and CDR2 SVGIG (reference sequence). Trimming shortened V by 3 bases and J by 0 bases, and 6 bases separated the two germline ends.

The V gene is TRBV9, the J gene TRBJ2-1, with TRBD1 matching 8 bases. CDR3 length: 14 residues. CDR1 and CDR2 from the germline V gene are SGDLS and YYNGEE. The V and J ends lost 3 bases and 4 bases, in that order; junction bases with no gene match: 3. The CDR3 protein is CASSAGTGYNEQFF. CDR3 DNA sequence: TGTGCCAGCAGCGCCGGGACAGGTTACAATGAGCAGTTCTTC.

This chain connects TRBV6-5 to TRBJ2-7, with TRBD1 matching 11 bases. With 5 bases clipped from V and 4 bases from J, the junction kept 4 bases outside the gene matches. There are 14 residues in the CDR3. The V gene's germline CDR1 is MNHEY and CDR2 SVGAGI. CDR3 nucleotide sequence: TGTGCCAGCAGTACCGGACAGGGGGCGTACGAGCAGTACTTC. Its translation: CASSTGQGAYEQYF.

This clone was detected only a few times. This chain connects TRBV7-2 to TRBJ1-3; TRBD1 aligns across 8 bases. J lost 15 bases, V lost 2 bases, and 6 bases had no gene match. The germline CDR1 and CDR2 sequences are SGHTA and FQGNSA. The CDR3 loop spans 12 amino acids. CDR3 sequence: CASSLPIGQGYF. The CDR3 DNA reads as TGTGCCAGCAGCTTACCAATAGGACAGGGATATTTT.

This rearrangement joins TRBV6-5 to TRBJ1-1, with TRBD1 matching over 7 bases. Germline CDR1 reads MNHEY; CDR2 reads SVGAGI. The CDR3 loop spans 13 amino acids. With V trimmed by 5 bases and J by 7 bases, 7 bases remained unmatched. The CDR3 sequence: CASSHGTAGEAFF. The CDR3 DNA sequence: TGTGCCAGCAGTCACGGGACAGCGGGTGAAGCTTTCTTT.

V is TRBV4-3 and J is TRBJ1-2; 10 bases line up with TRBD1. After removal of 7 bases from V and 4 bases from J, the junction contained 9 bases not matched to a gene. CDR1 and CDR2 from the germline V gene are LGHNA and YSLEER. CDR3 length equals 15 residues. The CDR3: CASNQDRGFGYGYTF. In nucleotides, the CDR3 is TGCGCCAGCAACCAGGACAGGGGGTTTGGCTATGGCTACACCTTC.

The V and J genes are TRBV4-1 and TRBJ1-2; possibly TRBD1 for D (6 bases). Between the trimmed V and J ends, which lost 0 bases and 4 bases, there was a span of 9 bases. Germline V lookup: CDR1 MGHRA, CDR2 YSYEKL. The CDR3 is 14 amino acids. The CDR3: CASSQEGQSYGYTF. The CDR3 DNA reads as TGCGCCAGCAGCCAAGAAGGACAGTCCTATGGCTACACCTTC.

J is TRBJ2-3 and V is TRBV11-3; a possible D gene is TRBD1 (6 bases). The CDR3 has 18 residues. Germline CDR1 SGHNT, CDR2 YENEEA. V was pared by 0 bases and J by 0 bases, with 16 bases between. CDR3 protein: CASSLDWTVPTSTDTQYF. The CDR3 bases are TGTGCCAGCAGCTTAGACTGGACAGTGCCAACTAGCACAGATACGCAGTATTTT.

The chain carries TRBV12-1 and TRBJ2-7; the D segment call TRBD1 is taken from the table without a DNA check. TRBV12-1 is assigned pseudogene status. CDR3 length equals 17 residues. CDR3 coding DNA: TGTGCCAGCAGCCCGGACAGGCGGGGAAGGCTCTCCTACGAGCAGTACTTC. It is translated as CASSPDRRGRLSYEQYF.

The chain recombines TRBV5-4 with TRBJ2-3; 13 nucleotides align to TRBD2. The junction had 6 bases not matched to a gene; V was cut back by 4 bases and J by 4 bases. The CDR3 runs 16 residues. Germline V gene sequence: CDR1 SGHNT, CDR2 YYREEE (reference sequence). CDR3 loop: CASSRGGTSGADTQYF. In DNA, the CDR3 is TGTGCCAGCAGCCGGGGGGGGACTAGCGGGGCAGATACGCAGTATTTT.

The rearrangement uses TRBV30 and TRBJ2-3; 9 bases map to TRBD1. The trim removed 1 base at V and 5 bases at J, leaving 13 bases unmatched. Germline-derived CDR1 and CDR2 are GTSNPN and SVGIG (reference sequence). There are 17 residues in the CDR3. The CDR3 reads CAWSEQPGQGGLDTQYF. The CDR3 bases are TGTGCCTGGAGTGAACAACCGGGACAGGGAGGTTTAGATACGCAGTATTTT.

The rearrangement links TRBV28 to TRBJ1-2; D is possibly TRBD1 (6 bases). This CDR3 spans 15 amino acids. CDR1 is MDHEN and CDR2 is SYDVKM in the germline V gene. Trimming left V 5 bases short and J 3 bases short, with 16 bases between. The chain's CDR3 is CASSPQTGRDYGYTF. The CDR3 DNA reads TGTGCCAGCAGTCCCCAGACAGGCCGAGACTATGGCTACACCTTC.

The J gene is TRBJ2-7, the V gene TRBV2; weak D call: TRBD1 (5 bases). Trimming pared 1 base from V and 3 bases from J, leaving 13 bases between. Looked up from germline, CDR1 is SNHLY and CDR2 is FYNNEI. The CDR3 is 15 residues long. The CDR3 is CASSEETVGSYEQYF. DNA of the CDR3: TGTGCCAGCAGTGAAGAGACAGTGGGAAGCTACGAGCAGTACTTC.

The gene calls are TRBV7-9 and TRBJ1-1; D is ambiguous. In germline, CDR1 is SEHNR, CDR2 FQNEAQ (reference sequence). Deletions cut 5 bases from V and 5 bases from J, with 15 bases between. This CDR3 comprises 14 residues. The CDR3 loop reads CASSLQIQDTEAFF. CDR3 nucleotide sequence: TGTGCCAGCAGCCTGCAGATACAAGATACTGAAGCTTTCTTT.

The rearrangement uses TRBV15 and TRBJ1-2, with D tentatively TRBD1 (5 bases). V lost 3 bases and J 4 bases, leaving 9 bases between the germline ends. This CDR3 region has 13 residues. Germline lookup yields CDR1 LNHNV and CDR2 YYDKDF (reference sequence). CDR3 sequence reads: CATSRARAYGYTF. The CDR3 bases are TGTGCCACCAGCAGGGCCAGGGCCTATGGCTACACCTTC.

CDR3 sequence reads: CASSLGGVYNSPLHF. CDR3 nucleotides: TGCGCCAGCAGCTTAGGAGGGGTCTATAATTCACCCCTCCACTTT. The chain carries TRBV5-1 and TRBJ1-6; maybe TRBD1 (5 bases). CDR1 SGHRS and CDR2 YFSETQ come from the germline V gene. The CDR3 sequence is 15 residues long. V shed 2 bases and J shed 3 bases, with 9 bases lying between them.

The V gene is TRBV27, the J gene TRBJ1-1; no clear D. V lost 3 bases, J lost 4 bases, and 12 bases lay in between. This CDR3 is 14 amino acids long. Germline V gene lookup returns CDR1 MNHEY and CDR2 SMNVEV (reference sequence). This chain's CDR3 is CASSFLERATEAFF. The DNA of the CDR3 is TGTGCCAGCAGTTTCCTGGAGAGGGCCACTGAAGCTTTCTTT.

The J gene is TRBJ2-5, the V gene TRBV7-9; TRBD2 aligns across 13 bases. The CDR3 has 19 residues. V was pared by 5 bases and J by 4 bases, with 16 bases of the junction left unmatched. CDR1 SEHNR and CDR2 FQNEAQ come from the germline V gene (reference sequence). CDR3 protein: CASSRPLWTSGRGGETQYF. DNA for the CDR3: TGTGCCAGCAGCCGGCCTCTCTGGACTAGCGGGAGAGGAGGAGAGACCCAGTACTTC. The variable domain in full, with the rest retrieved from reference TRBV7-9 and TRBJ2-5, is DTGVSQNPRHKITKRGQNVTFRCDPISEHNRLYWYRQTLGQGPEFLTYFQNEAQLEKSRLLSDRFSAERPKGSFSTLEIQRTEQGDSAMYLCASSRPLWTSGRGGETQYFGPGTRLLVL.

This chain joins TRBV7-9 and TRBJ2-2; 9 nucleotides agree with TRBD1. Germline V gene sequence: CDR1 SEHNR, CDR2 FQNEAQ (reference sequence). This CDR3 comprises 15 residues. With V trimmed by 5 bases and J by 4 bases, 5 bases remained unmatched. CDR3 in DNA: TGTGCCAGCAGCCCAGGGACAGGGTCCACCGGGGAGCTGTTTTTT. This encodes CASSPGTGSTGELFF.

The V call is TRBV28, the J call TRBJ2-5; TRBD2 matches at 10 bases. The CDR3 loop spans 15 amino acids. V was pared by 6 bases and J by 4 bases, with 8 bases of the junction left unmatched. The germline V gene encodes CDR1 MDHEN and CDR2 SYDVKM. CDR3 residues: CASRTGLAGVETQYF. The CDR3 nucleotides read TGTGCCAGCAGGACGGGGCTAGCGGGAGTAGAGACCCAGTACTTC. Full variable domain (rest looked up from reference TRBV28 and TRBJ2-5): DVKVTQSSRYLVKRTGEKVFLECVQDMDHENMFWYRQDPGLGLRLIYFSYDVKMKEKGDIPEGYSVSREKKERFSLILESASTNQTSMYLCASRTGLAGVETQYFGPGTRLLVL.

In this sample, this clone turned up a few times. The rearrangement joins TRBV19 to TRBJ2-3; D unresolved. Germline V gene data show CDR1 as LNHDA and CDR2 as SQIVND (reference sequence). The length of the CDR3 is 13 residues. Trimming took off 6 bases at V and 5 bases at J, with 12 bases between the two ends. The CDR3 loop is CASRATTGDTQYF. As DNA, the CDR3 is TGTGCCAGTAGAGCAACCACGGGAGATACGCAGTATTTT.

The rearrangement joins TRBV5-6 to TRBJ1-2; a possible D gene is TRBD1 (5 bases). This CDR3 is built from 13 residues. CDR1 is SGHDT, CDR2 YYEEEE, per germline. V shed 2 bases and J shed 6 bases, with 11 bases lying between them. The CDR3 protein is CASSFGGADGYTF. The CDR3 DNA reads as TGTGCCAGCAGCTTCGGCGGGGCCGATGGCTACACCTTC.